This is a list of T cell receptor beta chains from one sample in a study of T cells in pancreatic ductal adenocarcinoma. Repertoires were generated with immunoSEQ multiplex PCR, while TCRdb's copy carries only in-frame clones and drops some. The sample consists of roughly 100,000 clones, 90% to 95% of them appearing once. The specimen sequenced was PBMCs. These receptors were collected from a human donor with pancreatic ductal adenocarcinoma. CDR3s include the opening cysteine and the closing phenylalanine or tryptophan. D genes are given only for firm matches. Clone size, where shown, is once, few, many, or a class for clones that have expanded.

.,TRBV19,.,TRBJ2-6,CASSKGAGANVLTF,TGTGCCAGTTCAAAAGGGGCTGGGGCCAACGTCCTGACTTTC
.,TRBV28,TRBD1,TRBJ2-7,CASSWDSLSYEQYF,TGTGCCAGCAGTTGGGACAGCCTCTCCTACGAGCAGTACTTC
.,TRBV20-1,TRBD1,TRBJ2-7,CSGDRAYEQYF,TGCAGTGGGGACAGGGCCTACGAGCAGTACTTC
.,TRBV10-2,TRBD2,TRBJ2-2,CASLEREGLTGELFF,TGCGCCAGCCTAGAGCGGGAGGGCCTTACCGGGGAGCTGTTTTTT
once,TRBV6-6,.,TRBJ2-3,CASTSSGSADTQYF,TGTGCCAGCACATCTTCCGGGAGCGCAGATACGCAGTATTTT
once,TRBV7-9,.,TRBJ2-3,CASSPPILGEVSTDTQYF,TGTGCCAGCAGCCCACCTATCCTGGGAGAGGTCAGCACAGATACGCAGTATTTT
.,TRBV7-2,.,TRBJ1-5,CASSLGSKGGGSQPQHF,TGTGCCAGCAGCTTAGGTAGTAAAGGGGGGGGGAGCCAGCCCCAGCATTTT
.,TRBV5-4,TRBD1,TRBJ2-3,CASSLGRQGDTQYF,TGTGCCAGCAGCTTGGGGAGACAGGGAGATACGCAGTATTTT
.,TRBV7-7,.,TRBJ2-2,CASRRTANTGELFF,TGTGCTAGCAGACGGACAGCGAACACCGGGGAGCTGTTTTTT
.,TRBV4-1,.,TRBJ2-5,CASSQESGEKTQYF,TGCGCCAGCAGCCAAGAATCGGGAGAGAAGACCCAGTACTTC
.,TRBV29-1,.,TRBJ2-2,CSVDASSRTGELFF,TGCAGCGTTGACGCTAGCTCGAGAACCGGGGAGCTGTTTTTT
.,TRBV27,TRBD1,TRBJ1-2,CASSYGTGQTRYGYTF,TGTGCCAGCAGCTACGGCACGGGACAGACGCGTTATGGCTACACCTTC
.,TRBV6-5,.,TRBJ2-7,CASSSPVRSEQYF,TGTGCCAGCAGTTCCCCGGTCCGGAGCGAGCAGTACTTC
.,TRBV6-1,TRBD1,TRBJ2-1,CASSVSRDRPYNEQFF,TGTGCCAGCAGTGTGTCGCGGGACAGGCCTTACAATGAGCAGTTCTTC
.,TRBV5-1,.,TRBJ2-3,CASRREDGDTQYF,TGCGCCAGCAGGCGGGAAGATGGAGATACGCAGTATTTT
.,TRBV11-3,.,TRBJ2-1,CASSRGGTPGNEQFF,TGTGCCAGCAGCCGAGGTGGCACTCCCGGCAATGAGCAGTTCTTC
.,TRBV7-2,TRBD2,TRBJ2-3,CASSSPGTSGSFRTDTQYF,TGTGCCAGCAGCTCCCCCGGGACTAGCGGGAGTTTTCGCACAGATACGCAGTATTTT
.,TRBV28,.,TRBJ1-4,CASSSYNREEREKLFF,TGTGCCAGCAGTTCATATAACAGGGAAGAAAGAGAAAAACTGTTTTTT
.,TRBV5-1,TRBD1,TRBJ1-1,CASSLGQGWNTEAFF,TGCGCCAGCAGCTTGGGACAGGGGTGGAACACTGAAGCTTTCTTT
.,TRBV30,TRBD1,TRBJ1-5,CAWSVLGQGEQPQHF,TGTGCCTGGAGTGTACTGGGACAGGGGGAGCAGCCCCAGCATTTT
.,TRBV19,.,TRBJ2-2,CASSSAAANTGELFF,TGTGCCAGTAGTTCAGCGGCGGCGAACACCGGGGAGCTGTTTTTT
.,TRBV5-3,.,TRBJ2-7,CARSCAYEQYF,TGTGCCAGAAGCTGCGCATACGAGCAGTACTTC
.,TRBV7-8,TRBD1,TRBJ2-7,CASSPRDRAYEQYF,TGTGCCAGCAGCCCCCGGGACAGAGCCTACGAGCAGTACTTC
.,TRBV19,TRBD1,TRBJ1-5,CASRTGVQPQHF,TGTGCCAGTAGGACAGGGGTTCAGCCCCAGCATTTT
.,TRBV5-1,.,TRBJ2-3,CASSIDGNPTDTQYF,TGCGCCAGCAGCATCGACGGGAACCCCACAGATACGCAGTATTTT
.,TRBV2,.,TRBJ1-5,CASSETGEFTPQHF,TGTGCCAGCAGTGAAACGGGGGAGTTTACGCCCCAGCATTTT
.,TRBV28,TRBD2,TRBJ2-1,CASSTTTSGRGQFF,TGTGCCAGCAGTACCACGACTAGCGGGAGAGGGCAGTTCTTC
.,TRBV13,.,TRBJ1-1,CASSRLLYTEAFF,TGTGCCAGCAGCCGCCTACTTTACACTGAAGCTTTCTTT
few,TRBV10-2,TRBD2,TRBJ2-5,CASSAGVVETQYF,TGCGCCAGCAGCGCGGGAGTCGTGGAGACCCAGTACTTC
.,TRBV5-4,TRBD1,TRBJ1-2,CASSLGDRDIYGYTF,TGTGCCAGCAGCTTGGGGGACAGGGACATATATGGCTACACCTTC
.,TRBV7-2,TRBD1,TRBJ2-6,CASSWDSSGANVLTF,TGTGCCAGCAGCTGGGACAGCTCTGGGGCCAACGTCCTGACTTTC
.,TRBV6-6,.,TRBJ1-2,CASSYVGQGSGYTF,TGTGCCAGCAGTTACGTTGGGCAGGGATCTGGCTACACCTTC
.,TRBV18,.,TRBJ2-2,CASSPIDSRNTGELFF,TGTGCCAGCTCACCGATTGACAGCCGGAACACCGGGGAGCTGTTTTTT
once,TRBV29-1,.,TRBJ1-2,CSVEVYNYGYTF,TGCAGCGTTGAAGTTTATAACTATGGCTACACCTTC
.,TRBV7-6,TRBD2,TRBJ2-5,CASSLGSGGQETQYF,TGTGCCAGCAGCTTGGGGAGCGGGGGACAAGAGACCCAGTACTTC
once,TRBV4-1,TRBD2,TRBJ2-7,CASSQVTAASGSWEQYF,TGCGCCAGCAGCCAAGTCACGGCGGCTAGCGGGAGTTGGGAGCAGTACTTC
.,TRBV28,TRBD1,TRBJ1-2,CASSRDRGGYYYGYTF,TGTGCCAGCAGCCGGGACAGGGGTGGGTATTACTATGGCTACACCTTC
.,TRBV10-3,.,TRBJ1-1,CAMGREDTEAFF,TGTGCCATGGGACGGGAGGACACTGAAGCTTTCTTT
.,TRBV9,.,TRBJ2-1,CASSVAQGIYNEQFF,TGTGCCAGCAGCGTGGCCCAGGGTATATACAATGAGCAGTTCTTC
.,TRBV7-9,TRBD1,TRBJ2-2,CASSTWRDRGTGELFF,TGTGCCAGCAGCACTTGGAGGGACAGGGGTACCGGGGAGCTGTTTTTT
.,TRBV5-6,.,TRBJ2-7,CASSLGAGTYEQYF,TGTGCCAGCAGCTTGGGGGCGGGAACCTACGAGCAGTACTTC